These 7 T cell receptor beta chains were sequenced from one sample in a study of identical twins. MiXCR, applied by TCRdb to the 5' RACE reads, yields one record per CDR3 protein. The sample consists of about 220,000 distinct CDR3 sequences, around 7.6% of them appearing once. These same data were also listed under a study on yellow fever vaccine responses in identical twins.

Sequencing used CD8+ T cells sorted from blood. The receptors were gathered from a woman between 18 and 29 years old in good health.

The chain joins TRBV3-1 to TRBJ2-1; 9 bases map to TRBD1. The CDR3 spans 17 residues. Germline V lookup: CDR1 LGHDT, CDR2 YNNKEL (reference sequence). The trim removed 0 bases at V and 8 bases at J, leaving 11 bases unmatched. The CDR3 nucleotides are TGTGCCAGCAGCCAAGAGAGAGGGAGGGGACAGGGCGATGAGCAGTTCTTC. It translates to CASSQERGRGQGDEQFF.

This clonotype was detected ten times or more. The chain combines TRBV10-3 with TRBJ1-2; D might be TRBD1 (5 bases). CDR3 length: 14 residues. V gave up 0 bases and J gave up 8 bases, with 13 bases separating them. The germline V gene has CDR1 ENHRY and CDR2 SYGVKD. CDR3 DNA: TGTGCCATCAGTGAGTCTCCCCAGGGAGGCGGCTACACCTTC. This translates into CAISESPQGGGYTF.

The gene calls are TRBV28 and TRBJ2-7, with 13 positions matching TRBD2. Germline CDR1 reads MDHEN; CDR2 reads SYDVKM. This CDR3 contains 15 residues. Losses at the gene ends were 9 bases for V and 2 bases for J; bases not matched to a gene: 7. Written as DNA, the CDR3 is TGTGCCAGTTGCCCGGGACTAGCGGGGACCTACGAGCAGTACTTC. This gives the protein CASCPGLAGTYEQYF. The whole variable domain, filled in from reference TRBV28 and TRBJ2-7, reads DVKVTQSSRYLVKRTGEKVFLECVQDMDHENMFWYRQDPGLGLRLIYFSYDVKMKEKGDIPEGYSVSREKKERFSLILESASTNQTSMYLCASCPGLAGTYEQYFGPGTRLTVT.

The chain joins TRBV12-3 or TRBV12-4 to TRBJ2-1, with D possibly matching TRBD2 (6 bases). Trimming shortened V by 3 bases and J by 7 bases, and 16 bases separated the two germline ends. The CDR3 is made up of 15 amino acids. CDR3 in amino acids: CASSFGGRRRNEQFF. CDR3 sequence (DNA): TGTGCCAGCAGTTTTGGGGGGAGGCGAAGAAATGAGCAGTTCTTC.

At least ten counts were recorded for this clonotype. The chain couples TRBV12-3 or TRBV12-4 to TRBJ1-6, with a tentative D call TRBD1 (6 bases). The CDR3 runs 16 residues. V was shortened by 6 bases and J by 6 bases, with 18 bases between the two germline ends. DNA of the CDR3: TGTGCCAGCAGACAAAAGGGGGGCTTTAGTAATTCACCCCTCCACTTT. It is translated as CASRQKGGFSNSPLHF.

The DNA of the CDR3 is TGTGCCAGCAGTGAGGGCGGGGGTCAAGAGACCCAGTACTTC. This gives the protein CASSEGGGQETQYF. The chain recombines TRBV6-4 with TRBJ2-5, with 7 bases identical to TRBD2. The CDR3 is 14 residues long. J was trimmed by 2 bases and V by 3 bases; bases with no gene match: 3. In germline, CDR1 is MRHNA, CDR2 SNTAGT.

This clonotype was counted many times. This chain joins TRBV4-1 and TRBJ2-5, with D unclear. CDR1 and CDR2 (germline): MGHRA, YSYEKL. This CDR3 contains 13 residues. V shed 1 base and J shed 4 bases, with 7 bases lying between them. The CDR3 coding sequence is TGCGCCAGCAGCCAAGTTGGGGTAGAGACCCAGTACTTC. Translating gives CASSQVGVETQYF.